These 18 T cell receptor beta chains were sequenced from one sample in a study of PD-L1 blockade in urothelial cancer. Stated time point: peripheral blood 6 weeks after treatment start. Here immunoSEQ multiplex PCR was the method, and the copy in TCRdb shows in-frame clones only, minus some. The sample yields 95,000 to 130,000 clones, about 89% seen once. The specimen was PBMCs, collected around atezolizumab (anti-PD-L1) treatment. The receptors shown here come from a man in his 60s with urothelial cancer.

V usage is TRBV5-1 and J usage is TRBJ1-2; 7 nucleotides line up with TRBD1. V was clipped by 0 bases and J by 8 bases; unmatched bases: 13. The CDR3 has 16 amino acids. Germline V gives CDR1 SGHRS, CDR2 YFSETQ. CDR3 protein: CASSLAGDRAEGGYTF. DNA of the CDR3: TGCGCCAGCAGCTTGGCCGGAGACAGGGCCGAGGGAGGCTACACCTTC.

The gene calls are TRBV7-8 and TRBJ2-7; 10 nucleotides agree with TRBD2. The CDR3 extends over 14 amino acids. Germline lookup yields CDR1 SGHVS and CDR2 FQNEAQ. V dropped 2 bases and J dropped 4; count of bases not matched to a gene: 2. CDR3 sequence (DNA): TGTGCCAGCAGCTTACCTAGCGGGAGTTACGAGCAGTACTTC. As protein: CASSLPSGSYEQYF.

The J gene is TRBJ1-4, the V gene TRBV7-6, with 9 bases lining up with TRBD1. CDR1 is SGHVS, CDR2 FNYEAQ, per germline. The CDR3 is 14 residues long. Trimming at V came to 1 base and at J to 8 bases, leaving 2 bases not matched to a gene. The CDR3 DNA is TGTGCCAGCAGCTTAGGAACAGGGGGCGAAAAACTGTTTTTT. Protein product: CASSLGTGGEKLFF.

V is TRBV28 and J is TRBJ2-5; 8 bases fit TRBD1. With 6 bases clipped from V and 0 bases from J, the junction kept 3 bases outside the gene matches. Germline CDR1 is MDHEN and CDR2 is SYDVKM. The CDR3 is made up of 14 amino acids. The CDR3 sequence is CASSGQGYQETQYF. The CDR3 nucleotides read TGTGCCAGCAGCGGACAGGGCTACCAAGAGACCCAGTACTTC.

This clone has only a few counts. The chain's CDR3 is CASNQGRGSTDTQYF. In DNA form, the CDR3 reads TGTGCCAGCAACCAGGGGCGGGGGAGCACAGATACGCAGTATTTT. V gene TRBV6-5 combines with J gene TRBJ2-3; perhaps TRBD2 as D (7 bases). V was cut by 7 bases and J by 0 bases, with 14 bases left in between. The CDR3 has 15 amino acids. Germline V lookup: CDR1 MNHEY, CDR2 SVGAGI.

The rearrangement joins TRBV28 to TRBJ1-1, with TRBD1 matching over 8 bases. Germline CDR1 is MDHEN and CDR2 is SYDVKM. The junction had 5 bases not matched to a gene; V was cut back by 4 bases and J by 4 bases. The CDR3 covers 14 residues. CDR3 loop: CASSSGGGVTEAFF. CDR3 DNA sequence: TGTGCCAGCAGTTCAGGGGGCGGCGTCACTGAAGCTTTCTTT.

The chain has TRBV7-8 and TRBJ2-3; 8 bases fit TRBD2. The germline V gene has CDR1 SGHVS and CDR2 FQNEAQ. The CDR3 covers 17 residues. Trimming took 0 bases from V and 7 from J; bases not matched to a gene: 12. The CDR3 DNA reads TGTGCCAGCAGCTTAGCGAAGCGGGGGCTCCTCGGGAATACGCAGTATTTT. This encodes CASSLAKRGLLGNTQYF.

The genes are TRBV5-1 and TRBJ1-4; 7 nucleotides align to TRBD1. With V trimmed by 3 bases and J by 4 bases, 3 bases remained unmatched. Germline V gives CDR1 SGHRS, CDR2 YFSETQ. This CDR3 contains 14 residues. The CDR3 DNA reads as TGCGCCAGCAGCTCAGGGACAGATAATGAAAAACTGTTTTTT. This codes for CASSSGTDNEKLFF.

The CDR3 loop reads CASSLDGANTEAFF. The CDR3, as DNA: TGTGCCAGCAGCTTAGATGGGGCTAACACTGAAGCTTTCTTT. The rearrangement links TRBV7-6 to TRBJ1-1, with TRBD1 as a possible D gene (5 bases). The CDR3 totals 14 residues. Between the trimmed V and J ends, which lost 1 base and 2 bases, there was a span of 8 bases. Germline V gives CDR1 SGHVS, CDR2 FNYEAQ.

The CDR3 coding sequence is TGCGCCAGCAGCTCAACCCTAGCGGGGGGGACCTACGAGCAGTACTTC. This codes for CASSSTLAGGTYEQYF. J is TRBJ2-7 and V is TRBV5-1; 12 positions match TRBD2. Germline-derived CDR1 and CDR2 are SGHRS and YFSETQ. V lost 3 bases and J lost 2; bases outside the gene matches: 6. The CDR3 loop spans 16 amino acids.

This clone was seen a few times. This chain uses TRBV9 with TRBJ1-5; no clear D gene. The V gene lost 2 bases and the J gene lost 3 bases, with 6 bases spanning the gap. The CDR3 length is 13 residues. Germline V CDR1 and CDR2: SGDLS, YYNGEE. CDR3 bases: TGTGCCAGCAGCGTTAGTCCCAATCAGCCCCAGCATTTT. Protein product: CASSVSPNQPQHF.

The chain recombines TRBV5-1 with TRBJ2-1; 13 bases fit TRBD2. The CDR3 has 17 amino acids. From germline, CDR1 is SGHRS and CDR2 YFSETQ. V shed 4 bases, J shed 3 bases, and the junction held 7 bases outside the gene matches. Written as DNA, the CDR3 is TGCGCCAGCAGCCCGGGACTAGCGGGGCCAATCTACAATGAGCAGTTCTTC. It encodes CASSPGLAGPIYNEQFF.

The genes are TRBV6-5 and TRBJ2-3; 9 bases map to TRBD2. Germline V gene sequence: CDR1 MNHEY, CDR2 SVGAGI. The CDR3 contains 15 residues. V shed 6 bases, J shed 1 base, and the junction held 5 bases outside the gene matches. In nucleotides, the CDR3 is TGTGCCAGCAGCCAATTAGCGGGGGGCACAGATACGCAGTATTTT. Its protein is CASSQLAGGTDTQYF.

This chain joins TRBV10-1 and TRBJ1-1; D ambiguous. V dropped 2 bases and J dropped 5 bases, with 9 bases sitting between them. Germline V gives CDR1 WNHNN, CDR2 SYGVQD (reference sequence). The CDR3 extends over 13 amino acids. CDR3 nucleotides: TGCGCCAGCAGTGAGAACCGGGAAACTGAAGCTTTCTTT. This codes for CASSENRETEAFF.

J is TRBJ1-1 and V is TRBV6-6; 10 bases line up with TRBD1. Trimming at V came to 10 bases and at J to 1 base, leaving 9 bases not matched to a gene. Per germline, CDR1 MNHNY and CDR2 SVGAGI (reference sequence). The CDR3 is made up of 15 amino acids. CDR3 residues: CATLRDRGRNTEAFF. CDR3 sequence (DNA): TGTGCCACTTTAAGAGACAGGGGGCGGAACACTGAAGCTTTCTTT.

The CDR3 DNA follows: TGTGCCTGGAGTCCCCCCCCAGGGGCCGGTGGAAACACCATATATTTT. It yields the protein CAWSPPPGAGGNTIYF. V and J are TRBV30 and TRBJ1-3; D is perhaps TRBD1 (6 bases). Germline CDR1 and CDR2: GTSNPN and SVGIG (reference sequence). The CDR3 contains 16 residues. The germline V and J ends were trimmed by 2 bases and 3 bases, with 17 bases remaining between them.

The rearrangement uses TRBV7-2 and TRBJ2-3, with D tentatively TRBD2 (6 bases). The V end was cut by 4 bases, the J end by 4 bases, with 12 bases between. The CDR3 is 14 amino acids. Germline V lookup: CDR1 SGHTA, CDR2 FQGNSA. The CDR3 is CASSSSWGADTQYF. The DNA of the CDR3 is TGTGCCAGCAGCTCCTCTTGGGGGGCAGATACGCAGTATTTT.

J is TRBJ1-1 and V is TRBV4-2; TRBD1 might be the D (5 bases). The CDR3 extends over 18 amino acids. Per germline, CDR1 LGHNA and CDR2 YNFKEQ. The V and J ends lost 6 bases and 0 bases respectively, with 23 bases between them. CDR3 amino acids: CASSQRLAAGIMNTEAFF. The CDR3 DNA sequence: TGTGCCAGCAGTCAAAGGTTAGCGGCAGGGATCATGAACACTGAAGCTTTCTTT.